Listed below are T cell receptor beta chains from one sample, sequenced in a study of shared clonotypes between healthy human individuals. Clones were sequenced by immunoSEQ multiplex PCR, and TCRdb holds only the in-frame ones, with some missing. The repertoire holds about 380,000 clones, approximately 96% seen once, with about 0.32% in the top ten. The sample taken for sequencing was memory CD8+ T cells sorted from blood. These receptors were taken from a young man in good health. The CDR3 runs from the conserved cysteine through the conserved F or W. The order of the fields is clone size, V gene, D gene, J gene, CDR3 DNA, CDR3 protein. D genes are given only for firm matches. A clone size is listed for some rows: how often the clone was seen (once, few, many), or a class if it is expanded.

clone size: NA; V gene: TRBV28; D gene: NA; J gene: TRBJ1-1; CDR3 DNA: TGTGCCAGCAGTTTCTCGGTGAACACTGAAGCTTTCTTT; CDR3 protein: CASSFSVNTEAFF
clone size: NA; V gene: TRBV28; D gene: NA; J gene: TRBJ2-7; CDR3 DNA: TGTGCCAGCAGCCCCCGACAGGTCATCCCTAGGTACGAGCAGTACTTC; CDR3 protein: CASSPRQVIPRYEQYF
clone size: NA; V gene: TRBV5-3; D gene: TRBD2; J gene: TRBJ2-5; CDR3 DNA: TGTGCCAGAAGCCCCACTAGCGGGAGAGGAGAGACCCAGTACTTC; CDR3 protein: CARSPTSGRGETQYF
clone size: once; V gene: TRBV19; D gene: TRBD1; J gene: TRBJ2-5; CDR3 DNA: TGTGCCAGTAGTATGAGGGACAGGGATGAGACCCAGTACTTC; CDR3 protein: CASSMRDRDETQYF
clone size: once; V gene: TRBV19; D gene: NA; J gene: TRBJ2-3; CDR3 DNA: TGTGCCAGTTCCGACACATACACAGATACGCAGTATTTT; CDR3 protein: CASSDTYTDTQYF
clone size: NA; V gene: TRBV7-9; D gene: NA; J gene: TRBJ1-3; CDR3 DNA: TGTGCCAGCAGTCAAAACGGACTCACCCCGGACACCATATATTTT; CDR3 protein: CASSQNGLTPDTIYF
clone size: once; V gene: TRBV9; D gene: TRBD2; J gene: TRBJ2-7; CDR3 DNA: TGTGCCAGCAGCCCTAGCGGGAGGGTCGTGGACGAGCAGTACTTC; CDR3 protein: CASSPSGRVVDEQYF
clone size: NA; V gene: TRBV4-1; D gene: TRBD1; J gene: TRBJ2-2; CDR3 DNA: TGCGCCAGCAGCCAAGCAGGGGGAGCCGGGGAGCTGTTTTTT; CDR3 protein: CASSQAGGAGELFF
clone size: NA; V gene: TRBV7-9; D gene: TRBD2; J gene: TRBJ2-7; CDR3 DNA: TGTGCCAGGGGGGGAGGGCTCTCCTACGAGCAGTACTTC; CDR3 protein: CARGGGLSYEQYF
clone size: NA; V gene: TRBV9; D gene: TRBD2; J gene: TRBJ2-1; CDR3 DNA: TGTGCCAGCAGCCCGAGCGGGAGGGACAATGAGCAGTTCTTC; CDR3 protein: CASSPSGRDNEQFF
clone size: NA; V gene: TRBV14; D gene: TRBD2; J gene: TRBJ2-1; CDR3 DNA: TGTGCCAGCAGTCCGATACTTCCCGGGACTAGCGGGAGAAATGAGCAGTTCTTC; CDR3 protein: CASSPILPGTSGRNEQFF
clone size: NA; V gene: TRBV4-1; D gene: NA; J gene: TRBJ1-2; CDR3 DNA: TGCGCCAGCAGCCAAGATCCTCGGGGTTCTAACTATGGCTACACCTTC; CDR3 protein: CASSQDPRGSNYGYTF
clone size: NA; V gene: TRBV28; D gene: TRBD2; J gene: TRBJ2-7; CDR3 DNA: TGTGCCAGCAGCTCTGAAGCGAGCGGGATGTTCTACGAGCAGTACTTC; CDR3 protein: CASSSEASGMFYEQYF
clone size: NA; V gene: TRBV7-9; D gene: NA; J gene: TRBJ2-2; CDR3 DNA: TGTGCCAGCAGCTTAAGGTCCCCGCGAAACACCGGGGAGCTGTTTTTT; CDR3 protein: CASSLRSPRNTGELFF
clone size: NA; V gene: TRBV29-1; D gene: TRBD1; J gene: TRBJ2-1; CDR3 DNA: TGCAGCGTTGAAGAAGAGGACAGGGTCTACAATGAGCAGTTCTTC; CDR3 protein: CSVEEEDRVYNEQFF
clone size: NA; V gene: TRBV15; D gene: TRBD2; J gene: TRBJ2-3; CDR3 DNA: TGTGCCACCAGCCGCAAGCGGGAGACGGGGGATACGCAGTATTTT; CDR3 protein: CATSRKRETGDTQYF
clone size: NA; V gene: TRBV11-3; D gene: NA; J gene: TRBJ2-1; CDR3 DNA: TGTGCCAGCAGCTTAGGGACAGCGCTGGGCAATGAGCAGTTCTTC; CDR3 protein: CASSLGTALGNEQFF
clone size: NA; V gene: TRBV7-9; D gene: TRBD1; J gene: TRBJ1-1; CDR3 DNA: TGTGCCAGCAGCTTTAAAACAGGGGGGAGGAACACTGAAGCTTTCTTT; CDR3 protein: CASSFKTGGRNTEAFF
clone size: NA; V gene: TRBV5-1; D gene: TRBD1; J gene: TRBJ2-3; CDR3 DNA: TGCGCCAGCAGCCTGGGACAGCCCTACACAGATACGCAGTATTTT; CDR3 protein: CASSLGQPYTDTQYF
clone size: NA; V gene: TRBV10-1; D gene: TRBD2; J gene: TRBJ2-1; CDR3 DNA: TGCGCCAGCAGCGGGACTAGCGGGAGGGCCGGCTACAATGAGCAGTTCTTC; CDR3 protein: CASSGTSGRAGYNEQFF
clone size: NA; V gene: TRBV5-1; D gene: TRBD1; J gene: TRBJ2-7; CDR3 DNA: TGCGCCAGCAGCAAGGGGACAGGGGGCTACGAGCAGTACTTC; CDR3 protein: CASSKGTGGYEQYF
clone size: few; V gene: TRBV5-1; D gene: NA; J gene: TRBJ2-5; CDR3 DNA: TGCGCCAGCAGCTTGGAAGGGGAGACCCAGTACTTC; CDR3 protein: CASSLEGETQYF
clone size: NA; V gene: TRBV5-6; D gene: TRBD1; J gene: TRBJ2-1; CDR3 DNA: TGTGCCAGCAGCCCGGGACAGGTCTACAATGAGCAGTTCTTC; CDR3 protein: CASSPGQVYNEQFF
clone size: NA; V gene: TRBV25-1; D gene: NA; J gene: TRBJ2-1; CDR3 DNA: TGTGCCAGCAGTGAGCCCGGGAGCTCCTACAATGAGCAGTTCTTC; CDR3 protein: CASSEPGSSYNEQFF
clone size: NA; V gene: TRBV7-2; D gene: NA; J gene: TRBJ2-7; CDR3 DNA: TGTGCCAGCAGCTTATCTCGGGGTAACGACGAGCAGTACTTC; CDR3 protein: CASSLSRGNDEQYF
clone size: NA; V gene: TRBV6-1; D gene: TRBD2; J gene: TRBJ2-3; CDR3 DNA: TGTGCCAGCAGTGTTAGTAGCGGGAGGGTAGATACGCAGTATTTT; CDR3 protein: CASSVSSGRVDTQYF
clone size: NA; V gene: TRBV2; D gene: NA; J gene: TRBJ2-6; CDR3 DNA: TGTGCCAGCAGTTATAAAAGAACTGGGGCCAACGTCCTGACTTTC; CDR3 protein: CASSYKRTGANVLTF
clone size: NA; V gene: TRBV27; D gene: TRBD2; J gene: TRBJ2-5; CDR3 DNA: TGTGCCAGCAGCCGGACTAGCGGGAGACGACAAGAGACCCAGTACTTC; CDR3 protein: CASSRTSGRRQETQYF
clone size: NA; V gene: TRBV5-8; D gene: NA; J gene: TRBJ2-7; CDR3 DNA: TGTGCCAGCAGCTTCGTAGCTACAATTTTCGGCAGGGGACACGAGCAGTACTTC; CDR3 protein: CASSFVATIFGRGHEQYF
clone size: NA; V gene: TRBV13; D gene: TRBD1; J gene: TRBJ2-7; CDR3 DNA: TGTGCCAGCAGCTCGGGACAGGGCCTCTACGAGCAGTACTTC; CDR3 protein: CASSSGQGLYEQYF
clone size: NA; V gene: TRBV28; D gene: TRBD2; J gene: TRBJ2-2; CDR3 DNA: TGTGCCAGCAGCCGGGAGGGCGCGAGCGGGGAGCTGTTTTTT; CDR3 protein: CASSREGASGELFF
clone size: NA; V gene: TRBV9; D gene: TRBD2; J gene: TRBJ2-7; CDR3 DNA: TGTGCCAGCAGCGTAAAGGCGGGAGGGCCGGGCGAGCAGTACTTC; CDR3 protein: CASSVKAGGPGEQYF
clone size: NA; V gene: TRBV10-1; D gene: NA; J gene: TRBJ2-1; CDR3 DNA: TGCGCCAGCAGTGTAAGGACGTACTACTACAATGAGCAGTTCTTC; CDR3 protein: CASSVRTYYYNEQFF
clone size: NA; V gene: TRBV7-8; D gene: NA; J gene: TRBJ2-7; CDR3 DNA: TGTGCCAGCAGCCCCCCTACCCGGGGAGCCTACGAGCAGTACTTC; CDR3 protein: CASSPPTRGAYEQYF
clone size: NA; V gene: TRBV20-1; D gene: NA; J gene: TRBJ1-1; CDR3 DNA: TGCAGTGCCAAAAGGGACACTGAAGCTTTCTTT; CDR3 protein: CSAKRDTEAFF
clone size: NA; V gene: TRBV20-1; D gene: NA; J gene: TRBJ2-2; CDR3 DNA: TGCAGTGCTGTTTACACCGGGGAGCTGTTTTTT; CDR3 protein: CSAVYTGELFF
clone size: NA; V gene: TRBV5-1; D gene: NA; J gene: TRBJ2-5; CDR3 DNA: TGCGCCAGCAGCGAACAAGAGACCCAGTACTTC; CDR3 protein: CASSEQETQYF
clone size: NA; V gene: TRBV29-1; D gene: TRBD1; J gene: TRBJ2-5; CDR3 DNA: TGCAGCGCAATCGGACAGGGGGCTTTCGAGACCCAGTACTTC; CDR3 protein: CSAIGQGAFETQYF
clone size: NA; V gene: TRBV6-5; D gene: NA; J gene: TRBJ1-1; CDR3 DNA: TGTGCCAGCAGCAGAACAGGTAACACTGAAGCTTTCTTT; CDR3 protein: CASSRTGNTEAFF
clone size: NA; V gene: TRBV27; D gene: TRBD1; J gene: TRBJ2-2; CDR3 DNA: TGTGCCAGCAGTAGGCTCGGTACAGGGGGCACCGGGGAGCTGTTTTTT; CDR3 protein: CASSRLGTGGTGELFF
clone size: NA; V gene: TRBV19; D gene: TRBD1; J gene: TRBJ1-5; CDR3 DNA: TGTGCCAGTAGTATAGTAGGACAGGGTCATAGCAATCAGCCCCAGCATTTT; CDR3 protein: CASSIVGQGHSNQPQHF
clone size: NA; V gene: TRBV9; D gene: NA; J gene: TRBJ2-3; CDR3 DNA: TGTGCCAGCAGCGTACAGGGAGGTCGCACAGATACGCAGTATTTT; CDR3 protein: CASSVQGGRTDTQYF
clone size: NA; V gene: TRBV4-1; D gene: TRBD2; J gene: TRBJ2-1; CDR3 DNA: TGCGCCAGCAGCCAAACTAGCGGGGGTTACAATGAGCAGTTCTTC; CDR3 protein: CASSQTSGGYNEQFF
clone size: NA; V gene: TRBV25-1; D gene: NA; J gene: TRBJ1-1; CDR3 DNA: TGTGCCAGCAGTGAAGCAGGGATTAACACTGAAGCTTTCTTT; CDR3 protein: CASSEAGINTEAFF
clone size: NA; V gene: TRBV2; D gene: NA; J gene: TRBJ1-1; CDR3 DNA: TGTGCCAGCAGTTCCAGGGAGATCATGAACACTGAAGCTTTCTTT; CDR3 protein: CASSSREIMNTEAFF
clone size: NA; V gene: TRBV5-1; D gene: NA; J gene: TRBJ2-5; CDR3 DNA: TGCGCCAGCAGCGCACTAGCTGGCTCGGAGACCCAGTACTTC; CDR3 protein: CASSALAGSETQYF
clone size: NA; V gene: TRBV27; D gene: TRBD1; J gene: TRBJ1-1; CDR3 DNA: TGTGCCAGCAGGCCCGATGGGAGACAGGGAGCTGAAGCTTTCTTT; CDR3 protein: CASRPDGRQGAEAFF
clone size: once; V gene: TRBV5-4; D gene: TRBD1; J gene: TRBJ2-7; CDR3 DNA: TGTGCCAGCAGCTTGTGGACAGGGGGGGTCTACGAGCAGTACTTC; CDR3 protein: CASSLWTGGVYEQYF
clone size: NA; V gene: TRBV7-9; D gene: TRBD1; J gene: TRBJ1-1; CDR3 DNA: TGTGCCAGCAGCCTCGTGACAGGGATGAACACTGAAGCTTTCTTT; CDR3 protein: CASSLVTGMNTEAFF
clone size: once; V gene: TRBV25-1; D gene: NA; J gene: TRBJ2-5; CDR3 DNA: TGTGCCAGCAGCCAAGGGGGAGGGCCTGAGACCCAGTACTTC; CDR3 protein: CASSQGGGPETQYF
clone size: NA; V gene: TRBV29-1; D gene: TRBD1; J gene: TRBJ2-7; CDR3 DNA: TGCAGCGTTGACGGGGGGATGGGACAGGGGCTCTACGAGCAGTACTTC; CDR3 protein: CSVDGGMGQGLYEQYF